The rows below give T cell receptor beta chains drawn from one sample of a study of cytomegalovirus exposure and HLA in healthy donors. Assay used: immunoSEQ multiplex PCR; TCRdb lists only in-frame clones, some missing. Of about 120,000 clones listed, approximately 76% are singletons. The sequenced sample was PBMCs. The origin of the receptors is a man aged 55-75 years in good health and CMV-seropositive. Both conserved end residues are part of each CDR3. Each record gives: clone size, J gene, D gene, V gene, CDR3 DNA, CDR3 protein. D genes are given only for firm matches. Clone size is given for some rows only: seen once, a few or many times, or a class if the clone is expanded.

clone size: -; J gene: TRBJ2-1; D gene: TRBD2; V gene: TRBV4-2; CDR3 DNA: TGTGCCAGCAGCCAACAAGGACTAGCGGGATCAGATGAGCAGTTCTTC; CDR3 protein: CASSQQGLAGSDEQFF
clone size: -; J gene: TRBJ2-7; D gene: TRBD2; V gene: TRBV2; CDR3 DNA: TGTGCCAGCAGTGGCCCATTGACTAGCGGTGCACCCTACGAGCAGTACTTC; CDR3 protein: CASSGPLTSGAPYEQYF
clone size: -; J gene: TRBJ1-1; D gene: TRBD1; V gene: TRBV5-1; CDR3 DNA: TGCGCCAGCAGCTCCACCTCCGGGACAGGGGGACCTGAAGCTTTCTTT; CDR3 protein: CASSSTSGTGGPEAFF
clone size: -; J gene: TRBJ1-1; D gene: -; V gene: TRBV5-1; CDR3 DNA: TGCGCCAGCAGCTTGTTGCCAGGGGACACTGAAGCTTTCTTT; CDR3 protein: CASSLLPGDTEAFF
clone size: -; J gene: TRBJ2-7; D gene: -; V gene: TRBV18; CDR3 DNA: TGTGCCAGCTCAGCTACTACCTACGAGCAGTACTTC; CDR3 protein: CASSATTYEQYF
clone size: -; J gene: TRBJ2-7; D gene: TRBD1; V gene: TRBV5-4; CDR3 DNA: TGTGCCAGCAGCTCGACAGGGGCCTACGAGCAGTACTTC; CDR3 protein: CASSSTGAYEQYF
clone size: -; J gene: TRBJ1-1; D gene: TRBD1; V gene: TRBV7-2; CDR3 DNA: TGTGCCAGCAGCTTACAGGGGGCACTCACTGAAGCTTTCTTT; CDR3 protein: CASSLQGALTEAFF
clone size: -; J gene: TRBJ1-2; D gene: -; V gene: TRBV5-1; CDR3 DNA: TGCGCCAGCAGCCCGGAGGGGCCAAACTATGGCTACACCTTC; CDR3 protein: CASSPEGPNYGYTF
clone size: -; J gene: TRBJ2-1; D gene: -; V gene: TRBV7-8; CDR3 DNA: TGTGCCAGCAGCTTATATCCCCCGACAGTTTCCTACAATGAGCAGTTCTTC; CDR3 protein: CASSLYPPTVSYNEQFF
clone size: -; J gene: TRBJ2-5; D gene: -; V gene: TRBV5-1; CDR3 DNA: TGCGCCAGCAGCTCCGCTAGAGGGCCGGGAGAGACCCAGTACTTC; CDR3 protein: CASSSARGPGETQYF
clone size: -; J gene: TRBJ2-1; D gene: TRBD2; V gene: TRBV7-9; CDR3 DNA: TGTGCCAGCAGCTTATTGTCAGCGGGGGGGCGTAGTTATGAGCAGTTCTTC; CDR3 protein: CASSLLSAGGRSYEQFF
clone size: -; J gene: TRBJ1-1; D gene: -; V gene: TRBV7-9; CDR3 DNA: TGTTCCAGCAGGCACGCGAGACATGGGACTGAAGCTTTCTTT; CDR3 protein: CSSRHARHGTEAFF
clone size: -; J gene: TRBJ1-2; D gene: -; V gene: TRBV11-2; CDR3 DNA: TGTGCCAGCAGCTTGATGGCAGGGTGGGACTATGGCTACACCTTC; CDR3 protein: CASSLMAGWDYGYTF
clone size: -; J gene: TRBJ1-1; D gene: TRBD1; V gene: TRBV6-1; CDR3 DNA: TGTGCCAGCAGTGAACACAGGGGGCCATATGAAGCTTTCTTT; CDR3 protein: CASSEHRGPYEAFF
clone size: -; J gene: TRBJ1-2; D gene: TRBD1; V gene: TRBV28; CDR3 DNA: TGTGCCAGCAGTAAAAACAGGGGGCGAGGGACCTTC; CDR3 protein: CASSKNRGRGTF
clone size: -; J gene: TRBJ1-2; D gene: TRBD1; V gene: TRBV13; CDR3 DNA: TGTGCCAGCAGTGATCCAGGGGGTAACTATGGCTACACCTTC; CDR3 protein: CASSDPGGNYGYTF
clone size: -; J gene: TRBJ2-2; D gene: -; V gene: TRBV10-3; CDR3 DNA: TGTGCCATCAGTGGAACAGGGACCGGGGAGCTGTTTTTT; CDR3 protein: CAISGTGTGELFF
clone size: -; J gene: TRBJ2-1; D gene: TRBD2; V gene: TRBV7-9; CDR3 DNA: TGTGCCAGCAGCTTAGAAAGGGAGGGGCAGTTCTTC; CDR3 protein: CASSLEREGQFF
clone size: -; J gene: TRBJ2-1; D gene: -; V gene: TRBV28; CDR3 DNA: TGTGCCAGCAGTTTCGTTAGCGGCCCTGATGAGCAGTTCTTC; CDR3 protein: CASSFVSGPDEQFF
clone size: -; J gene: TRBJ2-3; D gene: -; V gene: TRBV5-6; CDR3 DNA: TGTGCCAGCAGCTTGGGTAGAGAAAGCACAGATACGCAGTATTTT; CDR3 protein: CASSLGRESTDTQYF
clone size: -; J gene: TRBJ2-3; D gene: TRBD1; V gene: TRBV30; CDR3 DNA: TGTGCCTGGAGTAAGGACAGGTTTGGGATTAGCACAGATACGCAGTATTTT; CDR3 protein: CAWSKDRFGISTDTQYF
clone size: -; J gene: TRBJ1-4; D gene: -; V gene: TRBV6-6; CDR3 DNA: TGTGCCAGCACTAAGGAGGGGTGGGAAAAACTGTTTTTT; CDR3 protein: CASTKEGWEKLFF
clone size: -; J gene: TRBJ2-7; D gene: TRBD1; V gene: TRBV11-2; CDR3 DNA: TGTGCCAGCAGCTTTCTTGGGACAGGAGCCTACGAGCAGTACTTC; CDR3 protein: CASSFLGTGAYEQYF
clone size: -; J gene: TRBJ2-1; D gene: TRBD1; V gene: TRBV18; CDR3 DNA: TGTGCCAGCTCACCGAGACAGGGGAAGACCTCCTACAATGAGCAGTTCTTC; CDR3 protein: CASSPRQGKTSYNEQFF
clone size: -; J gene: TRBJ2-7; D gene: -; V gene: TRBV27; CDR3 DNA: TGTGCCAGCAGTTTGGGGCTTCTAACCTACGAGCAGTACTTC; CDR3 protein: CASSLGLLTYEQYF
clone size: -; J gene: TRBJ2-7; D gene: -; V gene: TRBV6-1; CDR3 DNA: TGTGCCAGCACCGCACGGGGAAGTCGGGCGCAGTACTTC; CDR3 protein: CASTARGSRAQYF
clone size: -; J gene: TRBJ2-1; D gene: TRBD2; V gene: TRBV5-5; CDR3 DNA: TGTGCCAGCAGCTTTCTAGCGGGGGCCTACAATGAGCAGTTCTTC; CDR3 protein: CASSFLAGAYNEQFF
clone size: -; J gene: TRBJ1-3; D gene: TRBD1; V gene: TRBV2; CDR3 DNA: TGTGCCAGCAGGGCGACAGGGGAAGCTGGAAACACCATATATTTT; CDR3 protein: CASRATGEAGNTIYF
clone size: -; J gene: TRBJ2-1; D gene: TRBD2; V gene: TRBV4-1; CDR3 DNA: TGCGCCAGCAGCCTTATAGCGGGAGGGCCTTATAATGAGCAGTTCTTC; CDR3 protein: CASSLIAGGPYNEQFF
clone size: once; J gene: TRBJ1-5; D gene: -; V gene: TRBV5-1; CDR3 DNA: TGCGCCAGCAGCTTGACAGGGTTGAGCGATCAGCCCCAGCATTTT; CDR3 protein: CASSLTGLSDQPQHF
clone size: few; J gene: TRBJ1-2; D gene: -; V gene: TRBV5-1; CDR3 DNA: TGCGCCAGCAGGCCGACAGGATCTAACTATGGCTACACCTTC; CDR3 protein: CASRPTGSNYGYTF
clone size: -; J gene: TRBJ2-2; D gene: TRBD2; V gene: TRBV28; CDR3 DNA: TGTGCCAGCAGTTTAGCGGGAGGGGCCACCGGGGAGCTGTTTTTT; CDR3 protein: CASSLAGGATGELFF
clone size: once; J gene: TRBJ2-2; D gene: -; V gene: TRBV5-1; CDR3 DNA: TGCGCCAGCAGCTTGGCGGTGGGAGCCCCCACCGGGGAGCTGTTTTTT; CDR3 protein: CASSLAVGAPTGELFF
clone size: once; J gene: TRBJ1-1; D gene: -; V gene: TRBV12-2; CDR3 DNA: TGTGCAAGTCGCTTACAGGGAAACACTGAAGCTTTCTTT; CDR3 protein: CASRLQGNTEAFF
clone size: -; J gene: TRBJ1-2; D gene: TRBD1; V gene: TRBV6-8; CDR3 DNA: TGTGCCAGCAGTTGGGGGACAGGGAATGGGGATGGCTACACCTTC; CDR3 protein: CASSWGTGNGDGYTF
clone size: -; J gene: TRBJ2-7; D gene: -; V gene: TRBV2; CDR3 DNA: TGTGCCAGCACTCCCCAGACAGTTTACGAGCAGTACTTC; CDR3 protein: CASTPQTVYEQYF
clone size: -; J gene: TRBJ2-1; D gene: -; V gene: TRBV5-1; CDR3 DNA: TGCGCCAGCAGCCCCACGGGTTCCGCGAACTCCTACAATGGGCAGTTCTTC; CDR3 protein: CASSPTGSANSYNGQFF
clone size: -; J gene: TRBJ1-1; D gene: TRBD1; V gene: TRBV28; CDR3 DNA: TGTGCCAGCAGGGGACAGGTGTTAGCTTTCTTT; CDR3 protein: CASRGQVLAFF
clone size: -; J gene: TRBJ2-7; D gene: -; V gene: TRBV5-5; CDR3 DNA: TGTGCCAGCAGTCTCTCACTCTACGAGCAGTACTTC; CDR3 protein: CASSLSLYEQYF
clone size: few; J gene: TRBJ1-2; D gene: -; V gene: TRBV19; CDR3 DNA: TGTGCCAGTAGTATTGTGGGAGGGGGATTGAACTATGGCTACACCTTC; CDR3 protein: CASSIVGGGLNYGYTF
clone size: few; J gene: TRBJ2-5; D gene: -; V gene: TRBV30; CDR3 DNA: TGTGCCTGGAGTGTGGAGGGGGGGATGACCCAGTACTTC; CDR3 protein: CAWSVEGGMTQYF
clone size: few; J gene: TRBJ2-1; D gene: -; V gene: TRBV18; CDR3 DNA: TGTGCCAGCTCACCACCGAGATTCGGGATCTCCTACAATGAGCAGTTCTTC; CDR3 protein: CASSPPRFGISYNEQFF
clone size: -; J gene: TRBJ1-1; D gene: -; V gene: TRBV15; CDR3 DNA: TGTGCCACCGCGCTCAGGGTTGCCACTGAAGCTTTCTTT; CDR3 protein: CATALRVATEAFF
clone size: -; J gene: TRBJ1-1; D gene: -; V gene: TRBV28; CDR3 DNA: TGTGCCAGCAGTAACATGAACACTGAAGCTTTCTTT; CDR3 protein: CASSNMNTEAFF
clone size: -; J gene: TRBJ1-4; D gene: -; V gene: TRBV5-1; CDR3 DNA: TGCGCCAGCAGCTTGGGGTCTGATCGGTTTGCTAATGAAAAACTGTTTTTT; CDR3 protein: CASSLGSDRFANEKLFF
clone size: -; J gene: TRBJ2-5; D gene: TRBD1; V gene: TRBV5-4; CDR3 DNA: TGTGCCAGCAGCTCCAGGGGGCGCGGAGAGACCCAGTACTTC; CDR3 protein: CASSSRGRGETQYF
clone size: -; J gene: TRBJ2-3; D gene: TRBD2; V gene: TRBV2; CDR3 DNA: TGTGCCAGCAGTGAGCGACTAGCGGCCACAGATACGCAGTATTTT; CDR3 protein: CASSERLAATDTQYF
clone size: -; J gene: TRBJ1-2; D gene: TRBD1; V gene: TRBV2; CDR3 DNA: TGTGCCAGCACTCTACAGGGGCTTAACTATGGCTACACCTTC; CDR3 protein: CASTLQGLNYGYTF
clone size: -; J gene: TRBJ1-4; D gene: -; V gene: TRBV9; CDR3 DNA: TGTGCCAGCAGCACGTCGCCGGCAACTAATGAAAAACTGTTTTTT; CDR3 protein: CASSTSPATNEKLFF
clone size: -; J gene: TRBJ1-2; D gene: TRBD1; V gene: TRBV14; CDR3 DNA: TGTGCCAGCAGCCGCACCAGGGGGAAGGCTAACTATGGCTACACCTTC; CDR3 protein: CASSRTRGKANYGYTF
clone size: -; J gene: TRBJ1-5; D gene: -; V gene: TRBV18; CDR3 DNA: TGTGCCAGCTCACCCGCCGGGACACAGCCCCAGCATTTT; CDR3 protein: CASSPAGTQPQHF
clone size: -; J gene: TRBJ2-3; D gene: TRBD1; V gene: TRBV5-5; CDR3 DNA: TGTGCCAGCAGCCCCGAACAGGGGTACCTAACAGATACGCAGTATTTT; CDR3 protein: CASSPEQGYLTDTQYF
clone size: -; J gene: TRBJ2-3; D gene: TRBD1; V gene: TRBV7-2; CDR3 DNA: TGTGCCAGCAGCTCACAGGGGACAGATACGCAGTATTTT; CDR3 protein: CASSSQGTDTQYF
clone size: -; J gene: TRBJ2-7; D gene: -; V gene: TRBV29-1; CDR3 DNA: TGCAGCGTTGAAGATTGGAATTCAGGGAACACACCGCCGACCTACGAGCAGTACTTC; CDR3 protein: CSVEDWNSGNTPPTYEQYF
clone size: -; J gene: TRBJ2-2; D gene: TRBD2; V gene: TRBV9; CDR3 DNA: TGTGCCAGCAGCGTAGCCTTAGCGGGAAAGGATACCGGGGAGCTGTTTTTT; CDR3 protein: CASSVALAGKDTGELFF
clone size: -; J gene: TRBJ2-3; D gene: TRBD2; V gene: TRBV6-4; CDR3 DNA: TGTGCCAGCAGTGACTCGACTAGCGGGAGACCAGATACGCAGTATTTT; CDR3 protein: CASSDSTSGRPDTQYF
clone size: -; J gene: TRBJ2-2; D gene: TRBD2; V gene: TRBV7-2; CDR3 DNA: TGTGCCAGCAGCTTTCCGACTGGCGGGAGGTACACCGGGGAGCTGTTTTTT; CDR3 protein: CASSFPTGGRYTGELFF
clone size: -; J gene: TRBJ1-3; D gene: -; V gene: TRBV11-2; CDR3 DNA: TGTGCCAGCAGCTTAGGTACAGCAAACACCATATATTTT; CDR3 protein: CASSLGTANTIYF
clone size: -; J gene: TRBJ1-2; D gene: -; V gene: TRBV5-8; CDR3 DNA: TGTGCCAGCACGAGGGCTGCCTATGGCTACACCTTC; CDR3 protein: CASTRAAYGYTF
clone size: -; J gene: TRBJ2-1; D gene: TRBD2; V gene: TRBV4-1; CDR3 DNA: TGCGCCAGCAGCCAAGATCGGACTAGCTCCTACAATGAGCAGTTCTTC; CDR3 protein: CASSQDRTSSYNEQFF